A selection of T cell receptor beta chains follows, all from one sample in a study of Ad26.COV2.S vaccination and SARS-CoV-2 variants. Some clones are missing from TCRdb's copy, which holds only in-frame ones; the method was immunoSEQ multiplex PCR. The sample consists of around 400,000 clones, about nine tenths of them appearing once. The sample consisted of peripheral blood, taken in a trial of Ad26.COV2.S vaccine versus placebo. These TCRs come from a person between 18 and 65 years old who received the Ad26.COV2.S COVID-19 vaccine or a placebo. Both conserved end residues are trimmed from each CDR3. The order of the fields is V gene, J gene, CDR3 protein.

TRBV9	TRBJ1-1	ASSVEVVTEAF
TRBV5-4	TRBJ2-5	ASKNKGGVETQY
TRBV11-2	TRBJ1-1	ASSLDSWTEAF
TRBV15	TRBJ2-2	ATSRGQGADYGELF
TRBV30	TRBJ2-3	AWLGGYTDTQY
TRBV3-1/TRBV3-2	TRBJ2-7	ASSQGATAYEQY
TRBV20-1	TRBJ2-4	SASSLTGSAKNIQY
TRBV29-1	TRBJ2-1	SLCWTGECDEQF
TRBV6-2/TRBV6-3	TRBJ2-3	ASSYGGFSGTDTQY
TRBV4-3	TRBJ2-2	ASSQWTSYTGELF
TRBV5-1	TRBJ2-3	ASSLDSTDTQY
TRBV6-5	TRBJ2-3	ASKGSADTQY
TRBV9	TRBJ2-3	ASSVGLGFADTQY
TRBV7-2	TRBJ2-1	ASSLGRQGNNEQF
TRBV19	TRBJ1-2	ASTLPGQGTANYGYT
TRBV21-1	TRBJ1-6	ASSSSSYNSPLH